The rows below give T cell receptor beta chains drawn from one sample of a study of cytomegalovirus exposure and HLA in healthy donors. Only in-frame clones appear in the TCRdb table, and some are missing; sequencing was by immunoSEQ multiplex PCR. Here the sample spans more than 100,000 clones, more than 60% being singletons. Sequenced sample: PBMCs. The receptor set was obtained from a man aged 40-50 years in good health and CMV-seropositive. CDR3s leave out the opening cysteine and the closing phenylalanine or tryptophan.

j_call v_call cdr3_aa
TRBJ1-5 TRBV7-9 ASSLAWSPGNQPQH
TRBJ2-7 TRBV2 ASSEQGAGGEQY
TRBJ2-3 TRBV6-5 ASSYWTGETDTQY
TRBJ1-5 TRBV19 ASNRNVRDTYSNQPQH
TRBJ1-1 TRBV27 ASSPNFWTGGNTEAF
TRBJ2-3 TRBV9 ASSGGGTSTSTDTQY
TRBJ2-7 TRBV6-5 ASSYGLGSGFYEQY
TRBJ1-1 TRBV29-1 SVARQGDTEAF
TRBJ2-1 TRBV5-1 ASSFLQGIDEQF
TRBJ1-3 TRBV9 ASSVGEGKSGNTIY
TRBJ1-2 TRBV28 ASSSPGQGNYGYT
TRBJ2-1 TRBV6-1 ASSEGTRGYGEQF
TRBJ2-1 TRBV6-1 ASSEAIGLAGDYNEQF
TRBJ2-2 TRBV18 ASSPLREELF
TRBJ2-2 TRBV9 ASSSARGWGTGELF
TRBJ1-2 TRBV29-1 SVEGGAAYYGYT
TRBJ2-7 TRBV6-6 ASSWGDVSYEQY
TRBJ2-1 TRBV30 AGTGTSGRASDEQF
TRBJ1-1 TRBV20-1 SGTGSTEAF
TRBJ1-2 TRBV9 ASSPREDIGGYT
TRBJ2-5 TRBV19 ASSIGGGGETQY
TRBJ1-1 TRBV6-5 ATQGSSFNTEAF
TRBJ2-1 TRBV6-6 ASSYSGTGYNEQF
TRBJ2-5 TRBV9 ASSVVGLAGETQY
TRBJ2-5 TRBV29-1 SVGDSSRGTQY
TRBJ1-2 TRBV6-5 ASSYSGQSYGYT
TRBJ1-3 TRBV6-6 ASLSSGNTIY
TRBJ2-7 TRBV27 ASSSSNPFVEGTYEQY